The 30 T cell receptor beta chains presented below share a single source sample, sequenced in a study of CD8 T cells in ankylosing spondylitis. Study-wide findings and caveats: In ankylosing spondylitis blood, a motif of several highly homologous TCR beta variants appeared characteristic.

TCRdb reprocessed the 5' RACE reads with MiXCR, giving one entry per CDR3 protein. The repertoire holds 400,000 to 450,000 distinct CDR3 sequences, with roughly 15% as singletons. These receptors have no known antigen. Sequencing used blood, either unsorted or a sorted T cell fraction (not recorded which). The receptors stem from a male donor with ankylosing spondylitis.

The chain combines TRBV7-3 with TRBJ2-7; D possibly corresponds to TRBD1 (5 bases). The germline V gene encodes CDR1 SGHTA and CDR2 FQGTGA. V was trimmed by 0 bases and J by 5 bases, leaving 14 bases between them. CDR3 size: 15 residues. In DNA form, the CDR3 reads TGTGCCAGCAGCTTAACCGGAGTAACAGGCGACGAGCAGTACTTC. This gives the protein CASSLTGVTGDEQYF.

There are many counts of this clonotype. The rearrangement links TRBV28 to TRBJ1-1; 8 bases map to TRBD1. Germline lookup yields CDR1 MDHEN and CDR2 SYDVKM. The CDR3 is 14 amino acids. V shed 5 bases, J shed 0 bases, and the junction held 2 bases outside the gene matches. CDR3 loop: CASSPGQVNTEAFF. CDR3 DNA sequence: TGTGCCAGCAGTCCGGGACAGGTGAACACTGAAGCTTTCTTT.

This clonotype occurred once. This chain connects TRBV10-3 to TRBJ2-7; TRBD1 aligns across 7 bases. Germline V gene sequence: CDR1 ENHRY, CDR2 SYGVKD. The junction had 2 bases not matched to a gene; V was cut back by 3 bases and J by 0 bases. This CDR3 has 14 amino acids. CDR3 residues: CAISDGTASYEQYF. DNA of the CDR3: TGTGCCATCAGTGATGGGACAGCCTCCTACGAGCAGTACTTC.

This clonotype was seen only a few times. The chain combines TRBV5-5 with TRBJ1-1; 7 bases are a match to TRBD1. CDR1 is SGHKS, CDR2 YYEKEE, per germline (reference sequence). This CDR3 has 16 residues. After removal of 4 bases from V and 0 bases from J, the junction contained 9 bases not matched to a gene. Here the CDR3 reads CASSAARTGLNTEAFF. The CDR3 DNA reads TGTGCCAGCAGCGCCGCCCGGACAGGCCTGAACACTGAAGCTTTCTTT.

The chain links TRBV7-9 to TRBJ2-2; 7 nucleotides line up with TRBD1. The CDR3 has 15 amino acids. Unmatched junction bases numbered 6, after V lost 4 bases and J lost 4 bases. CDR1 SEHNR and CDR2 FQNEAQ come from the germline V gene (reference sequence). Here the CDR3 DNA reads TGTGCCAGCAGCTCAAGACAGGGAGTCACCGGGGAGCTGTTTTTT. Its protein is CASSSRQGVTGELFF.

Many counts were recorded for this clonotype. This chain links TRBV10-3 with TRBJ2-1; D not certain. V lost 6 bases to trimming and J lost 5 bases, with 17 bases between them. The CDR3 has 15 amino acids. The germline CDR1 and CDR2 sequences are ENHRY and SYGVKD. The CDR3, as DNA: TGTGCCATCAGCAAAGACGACGGCCTTAACAATGAGCAGTTCTTC. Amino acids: CAISKDDGLNNEQFF.

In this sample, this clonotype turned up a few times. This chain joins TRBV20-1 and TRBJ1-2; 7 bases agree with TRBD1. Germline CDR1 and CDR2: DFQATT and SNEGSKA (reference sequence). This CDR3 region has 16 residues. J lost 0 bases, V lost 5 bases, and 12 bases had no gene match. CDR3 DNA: TGCAGTGCTGAACACGGACAGGCCCTAGCTAACTATGGCTACACCTTC. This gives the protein CSAEHGQALANYGYTF.

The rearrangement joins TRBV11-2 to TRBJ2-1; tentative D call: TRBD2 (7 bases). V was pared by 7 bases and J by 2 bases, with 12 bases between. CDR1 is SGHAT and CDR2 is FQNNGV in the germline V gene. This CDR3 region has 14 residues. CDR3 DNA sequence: TGTGCCAGCAATCCGGGGGGCCCCTACAATGAGCAGTTCTTC. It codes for CASNPGGPYNEQFF.

The CDR3 DNA reads as TGTGCCAGCAGTCCTAGACAGGGCGGGTTCGAAAAACTGTTTTTT. Residues: CASSPRQGGFEKLFF. This chain joins TRBV12-3 or TRBV12-4 and TRBJ1-4, with TRBD1 matching over 7 bases. The V and J ends lost 5 bases and 8 bases, in that order; junction bases with no gene match: 11. The length of the CDR3 is 15 residues.

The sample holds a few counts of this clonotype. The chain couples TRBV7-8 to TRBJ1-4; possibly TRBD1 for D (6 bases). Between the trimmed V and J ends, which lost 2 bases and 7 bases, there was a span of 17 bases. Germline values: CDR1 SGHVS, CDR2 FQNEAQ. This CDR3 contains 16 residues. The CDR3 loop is CASSLTPQGFGEKLFF. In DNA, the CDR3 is TGTGCCAGCAGCTTAACCCCACAGGGTTTCGGTGAAAAACTGTTTTTT.

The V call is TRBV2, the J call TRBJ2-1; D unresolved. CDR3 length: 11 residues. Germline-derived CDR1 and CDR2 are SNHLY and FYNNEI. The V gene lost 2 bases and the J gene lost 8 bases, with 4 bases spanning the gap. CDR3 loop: CASSELYEQFF. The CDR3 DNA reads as TGTGCCAGCAGTGAACTCTATGAGCAGTTCTTC.

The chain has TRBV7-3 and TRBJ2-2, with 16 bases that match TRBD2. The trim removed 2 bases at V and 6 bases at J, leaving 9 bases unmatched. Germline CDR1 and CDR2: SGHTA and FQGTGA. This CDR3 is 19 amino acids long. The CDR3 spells CASSLAGTSGRASAGELFF. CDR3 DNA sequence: TGTGCCAGCAGCTTAGCCGGGACTAGCGGGAGGGCAAGCGCCGGGGAGCTGTTTTTT.

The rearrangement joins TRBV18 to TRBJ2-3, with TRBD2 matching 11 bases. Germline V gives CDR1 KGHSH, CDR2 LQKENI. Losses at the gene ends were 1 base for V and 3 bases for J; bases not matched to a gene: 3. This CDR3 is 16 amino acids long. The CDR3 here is CASSPLASGGTDTQYF. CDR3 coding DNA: TGTGCCAGCTCACCACTGGCTAGCGGGGGGACAGATACGCAGTATTTT.

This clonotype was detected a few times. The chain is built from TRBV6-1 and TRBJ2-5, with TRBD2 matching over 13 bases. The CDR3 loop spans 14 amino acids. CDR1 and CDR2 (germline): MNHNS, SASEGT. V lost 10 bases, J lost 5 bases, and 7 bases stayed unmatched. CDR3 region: CAIGLAGAGETQYF. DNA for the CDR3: TGTGCCATCGGACTAGCGGGGGCCGGGGAGACCCAGTACTTC.

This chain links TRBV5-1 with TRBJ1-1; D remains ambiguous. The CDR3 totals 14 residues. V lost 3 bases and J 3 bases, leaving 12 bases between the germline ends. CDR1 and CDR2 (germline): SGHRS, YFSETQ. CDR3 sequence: CASSSGMRDTEAFF. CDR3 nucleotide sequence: TGCGCCAGCAGCTCCGGGATGCGGGACACTGAAGCTTTCTTT.

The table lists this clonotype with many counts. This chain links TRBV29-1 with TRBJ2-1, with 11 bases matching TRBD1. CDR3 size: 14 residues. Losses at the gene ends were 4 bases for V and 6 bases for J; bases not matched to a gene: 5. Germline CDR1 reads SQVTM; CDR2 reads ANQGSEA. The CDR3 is CSVGDRGKLNEQFF. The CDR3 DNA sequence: TGCAGCGTTGGGGACAGGGGGAAACTCAATGAGCAGTTCTTC.

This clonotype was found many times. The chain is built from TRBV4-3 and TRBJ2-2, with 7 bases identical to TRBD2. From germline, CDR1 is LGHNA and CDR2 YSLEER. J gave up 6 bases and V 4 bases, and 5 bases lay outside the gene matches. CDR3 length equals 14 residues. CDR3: CASSRGLGPGELFF. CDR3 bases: TGCGCCAGCAGCCGAGGACTAGGACCCGGGGAGCTGTTTTTT.

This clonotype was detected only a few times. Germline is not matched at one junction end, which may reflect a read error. The CDR3 loop is CASRLGATDTQYF. CDR3 sequence (DNA): TGCGCCAGCAGGTTGGGTGCCACAGATACGCAGTATTTT. V usage is TRBV5-1 and J usage is TRBJ2-3; D is unclear. The CDR3 length is 13 residues. Germline CDR1 and CDR2: SGHRS and YFSETQ.

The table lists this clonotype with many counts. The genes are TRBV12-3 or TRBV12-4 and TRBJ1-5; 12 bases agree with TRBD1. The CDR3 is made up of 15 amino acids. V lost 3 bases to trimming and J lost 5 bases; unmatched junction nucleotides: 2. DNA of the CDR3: TGTGCCAGCAGTTTTGGGACAGGGGGCGATCAGCCCCAGCATTTT. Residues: CASSFGTGGDQPQHF.

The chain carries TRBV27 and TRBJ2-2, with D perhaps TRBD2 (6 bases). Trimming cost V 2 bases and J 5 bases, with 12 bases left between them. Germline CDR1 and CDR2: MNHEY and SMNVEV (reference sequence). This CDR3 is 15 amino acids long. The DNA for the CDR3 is TGTGCCAGCAGTTTAGCGGGGCGGAGGACCGGGGAGCTGTTTTTT. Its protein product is CASSLAGRRTGELFF.

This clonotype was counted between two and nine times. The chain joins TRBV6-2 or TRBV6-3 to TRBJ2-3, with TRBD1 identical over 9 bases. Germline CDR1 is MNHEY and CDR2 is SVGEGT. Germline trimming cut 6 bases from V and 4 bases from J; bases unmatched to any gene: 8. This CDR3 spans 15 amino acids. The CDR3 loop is CASSYVGTGSDTQYF. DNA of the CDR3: TGTGCCAGCAGCTACGTTGGGACAGGGTCAGATACGCAGTATTTT.

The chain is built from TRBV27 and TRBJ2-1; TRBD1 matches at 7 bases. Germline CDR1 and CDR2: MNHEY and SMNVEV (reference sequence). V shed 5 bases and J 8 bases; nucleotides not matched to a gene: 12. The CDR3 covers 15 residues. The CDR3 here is CASSRNRGRGDEQFF. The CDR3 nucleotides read TGTGCCAGCAGTCGAAACAGGGGCCGCGGCGATGAGCAGTTCTTC.

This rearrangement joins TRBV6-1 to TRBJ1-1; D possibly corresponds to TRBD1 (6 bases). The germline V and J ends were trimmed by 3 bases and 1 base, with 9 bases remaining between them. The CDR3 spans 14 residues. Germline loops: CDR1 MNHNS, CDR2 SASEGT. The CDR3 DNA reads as TGTGCCAGCAGTGAGGGGGCTAGGAACACTGAAGCTTTCTTT. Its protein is CASSEGARNTEAFF.

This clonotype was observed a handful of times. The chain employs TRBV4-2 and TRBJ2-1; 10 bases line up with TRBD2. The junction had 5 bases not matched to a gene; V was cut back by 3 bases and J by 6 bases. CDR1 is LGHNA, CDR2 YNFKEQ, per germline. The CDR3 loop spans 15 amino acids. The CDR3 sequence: CASSHNSGGSNEQFF. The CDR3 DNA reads TGTGCCAGCAGCCACAATAGCGGGGGGTCCAATGAGCAGTTCTTC.

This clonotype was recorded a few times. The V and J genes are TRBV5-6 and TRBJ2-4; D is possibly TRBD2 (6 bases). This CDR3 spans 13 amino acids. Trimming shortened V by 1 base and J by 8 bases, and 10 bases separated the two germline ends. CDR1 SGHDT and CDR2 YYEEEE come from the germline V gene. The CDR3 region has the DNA TGTGCCAGCAGCTTGCGGGGGACGGACATTCAGTACTTC. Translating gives CASSLRGTDIQYF.

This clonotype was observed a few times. The CDR3 region has the DNA TGTGCCAGCAGTTACGTGCACGGAAGCAATCAGCCCCAGCATTTT. Its protein is CASSYVHGSNQPQHF. This chain connects TRBV6-5 to TRBJ1-5; D gene unclear. CDR1 MNHEY and CDR2 SVGAGI come from the germline V gene. Deletions cut 2 bases from V and 1 base from J, with 9 bases between. This CDR3 has 15 amino acids.

The CDR3 protein is CASTKRGDTEAFF. The CDR3 DNA is TGTGCCAGCACTAAGCGGGGGGACACTGAAGCTTTCTTT. The gene calls are TRBV2 and TRBJ1-1, with D tentatively TRBD1 (5 bases). Trimming removed 7 bases at V and 3 bases at J, with 12 bases between. The CDR3 is 13 amino acids. The germline V gene has CDR1 SNHLY and CDR2 FYNNEI.

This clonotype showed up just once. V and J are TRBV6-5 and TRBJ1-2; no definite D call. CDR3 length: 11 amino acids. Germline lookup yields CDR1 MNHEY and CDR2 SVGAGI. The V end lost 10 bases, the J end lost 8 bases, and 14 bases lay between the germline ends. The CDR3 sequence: CATGASRGYTF. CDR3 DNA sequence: TGTGCCACCGGAGCGTCGCGCGGCTACACCTTC.

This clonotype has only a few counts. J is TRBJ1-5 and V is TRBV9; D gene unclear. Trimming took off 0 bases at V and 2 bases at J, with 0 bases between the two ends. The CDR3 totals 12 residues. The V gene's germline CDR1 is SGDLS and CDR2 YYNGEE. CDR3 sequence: CASSVGNQPQHF. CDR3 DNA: TGTGCCAGCAGCGTAGGCAATCAGCCCCAGCATTTT.

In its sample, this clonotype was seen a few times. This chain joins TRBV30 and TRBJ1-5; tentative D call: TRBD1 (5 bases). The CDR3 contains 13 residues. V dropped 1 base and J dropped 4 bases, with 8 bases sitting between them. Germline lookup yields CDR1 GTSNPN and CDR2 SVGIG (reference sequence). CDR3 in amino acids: CAWSAGGNQPQHF. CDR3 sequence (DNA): TGTGCCTGGAGTGCGGGGGGAAATCAGCCCCAGCATTTT.